The rows below give T cell receptor beta chains drawn from one sample of a study of T-cell memory formation after mild COVID-19. Via MiXCR, TCRdb re-called the 5' RACE reads, giving one row per CDR3 protein. The sample holds under 600,000 distinct CDR3 sequences; 20% to 25% are singletons and the top ten take around 9.2%. The sample comprised PBMCs or a T cell subset sorted from them (not recorded which). These receptors were taken from an adult woman who had mild COVID-19 (a few samples of this study predate the infection). Cell type and time point are not known. The CDR3 runs from the conserved cysteine through the conserved F or W. Fields, in order: clone size, D gene, J gene, V gene, CDR3 DNA, CDR3 protein. D genes are given only for firm matches. Clone sizes are given selectively: once, few, many, or a class where the clone is expanded.

clone size: once; D gene: TRBD1; J gene: TRBJ2-7; V gene: TRBV24-1; CDR3 DNA: TGTGCCACCAGTGATGCCGGGACAGGGAACGAGCAGTACTTC; CDR3 protein: CATSDAGTGNEQYF
clone size: -; D gene: -; J gene: TRBJ2-1; V gene: TRBV6-5; CDR3 DNA: TGTGCCAGCAGTTACTCTACAGTCATCTACAATGAGCAGTTCTTC; CDR3 protein: CASSYSTVIYNEQFF
clone size: -; D gene: TRBD2; J gene: TRBJ2-2; V gene: TRBV7-2; CDR3 DNA: TGTGCCAGCAGCATGACTAGCGGTCTGAACACCGGGGAGCTGTTTTTT; CDR3 protein: CASSMTSGLNTGELFF
clone size: few; D gene: -; J gene: TRBJ1-4; V gene: TRBV29-1; CDR3 DNA: TGCAGCGTTGCCTTGGACAGTCAGGGAACAAAACTGTTTTTT; CDR3 protein: CSVALDSQGTKLFF
clone size: -; D gene: -; J gene: TRBJ1-2; V gene: TRBV6-5; CDR3 DNA: TGTGCCAGCAGTCAGCCCCTCGTGGGGGAAGCTAACTATGGCTACACCTTC; CDR3 protein: CASSQPLVGEANYGYTF
clone size: -; D gene: -; J gene: TRBJ1-2; V gene: TRBV5-1; CDR3 DNA: TGCGCCAGCAGCTTGGAGGGCTCGGAGGGCTATGGCTACACCTTC; CDR3 protein: CASSLEGSEGYGYTF
clone size: -; D gene: TRBD2; J gene: TRBJ2-1; V gene: TRBV2; CDR3 DNA: TGTGCCAGAAGTGCTAGCGGGGGGCCCTCCTACAATGAGCAGTTCTTC; CDR3 protein: CARSASGGPSYNEQFF
clone size: -; D gene: TRBD1; J gene: TRBJ2-2; V gene: TRBV7-9; CDR3 DNA: TGTGCCAGCAGCCTCACCGGGACAGATAACACCGGGGAGCTGTTTTTT; CDR3 protein: CASSLTGTDNTGELFF
clone size: -; D gene: TRBD2; J gene: TRBJ2-3; V gene: TRBV3-1; CDR3 DNA: TGTGCCAGCAGCCACGCGGGAGAGAGCACAGATACGCAGTATTTT; CDR3 protein: CASSHAGESTDTQYF
clone size: few; D gene: -; J gene: TRBJ2-3; V gene: TRBV7-2; CDR3 DNA: TGTGCCAGCATCATCCCCCCTTCTTGGGGGCCCCGGGATACGCAGTATTTT; CDR3 protein: CASIIPPSWGPRDTQYF
clone size: many; D gene: TRBD1; J gene: TRBJ1-2; V gene: TRBV11-3; CDR3 DNA: TGTGCCAGCAGCTTAGAGATGACAGGGGGGATCTATGGCTACACCTTC; CDR3 protein: CASSLEMTGGIYGYTF
clone size: -; D gene: -; J gene: TRBJ2-3; V gene: TRBV12-3/TRBV12-4; CDR3 DNA: TGTGCCAGCAGTTTAAGACGGAGCGCAGATACGCAGTATTTT; CDR3 protein: CASSLRRSADTQYF
clone size: few; D gene: -; J gene: TRBJ2-7; V gene: TRBV10-3; CDR3 DNA: TGTGCCGCCAAGACAGGACCGGGGGAGCAGTACTTC; CDR3 protein: CAAKTGPGEQYF
clone size: few; D gene: TRBD1; J gene: TRBJ1-3; V gene: TRBV12-3/TRBV12-4; CDR3 DNA: TGTGCCAGCAGTTCCGGGACAGGTTCAAAAAACACCATATATTTT; CDR3 protein: CASSSGTGSKNTIYF